This T cell receptor (beta chain) stems from a study of cytomegalovirus exposure and HLA in healthy donors. Findings and limits, study-wide: Evidence from a later analysis indicated that most CMV-associated TCR beta chains looked HLA-restricted. Further analysis was carried out later, and it showed several of the most significant clusters appearing linked to common viral pathogens. Cytomegalovirus status was reportedly diagnosed by the classifier with high sensitivity and specificity. The likely origin of a cluster of highly shared sequence variants was a sequencing artifact.

A remark on this clone: Its antigen is unidentified.

V shed 5 bases and J 6 bases; nucleotides not matched to a gene: 11. The germline gives CDR1 SGHVS, CDR2 FQNEAQ. The CDR3 runs to 16 residues. The PCR had 60 Vbeta and 13 Jbeta primers. Assay: immunoSEQ multiplex PCR; the TCRdb copy retains only in-frame clones and omits some. The table has about 73,000 clones, 67% seen once. Specimen: PBMCs. The receptor comes from a woman aged 50 to 60 in good health and CMV-seropositive. The rearrangement links TRBV7-8 to TRBJ2-1, with 9 bases lining up with TRBD1. The CDR3 bases are TGTGCCAGCAGCAAATATCAAAGGACAGGGGCCAATGAGCAGTTCTTC. Translation gives CASSKYQRTGANEQFF. The entire variable domain, with the rest obtained from reference TRBV7-8 and TRBJ2-1, is as follows: GAGVSQSPRYKVAKRGQDVALRCDPISGHVSLFWYQQALGQGPEFLTYFQNEAQLDKSGLPSDRFFAERPEGSVSTLKIQRTQQEDSAVYLCASSKYQRTGANEQFFGPGTRLTVL.